The rows below give T cell receptor beta chains drawn from one sample of a study of blood T cell repertoires in COVID-19. Repertoires were generated with immunoSEQ multiplex PCR, while TCRdb's copy carries only in-frame clones and drops some. The sample includes over 150,000 clones, roughly 90% of them seen just once. The specimen sequenced was peripheral blood. These receptor sequences come from a man between 18 and 35 years old with COVID-19, enrolled during active disease. Both conserved end residues are trimmed from each CDR3.

v_call	cdr3_length	j_call	cdr3_aa
TRBV28	13	TRBJ1-5	ASSSAPRGNQPQH
TRBV9	11	TRBJ2-3	ASSGTNTDTQY
TRBV19	12	TRBJ2-7	ASSGSSGSYEQY
TRBV18	11	TRBJ1-5	ASSPGQNQPQH
TRBV15	14	TRBJ2-2	ATSPYSFSNTGELF
TRBV28	13	TRBJ2-7	ASSLYRGMGYEQY
TRBV5-1	10	TRBJ2-1	ASSLGAYEQF
TRBV4-3	12	TRBJ1-1	ASSHGVRETEAF
TRBV6-2/TRBV6-3	13	TRBJ2-7	ASSRQGKAIYEQY
TRBV7-8	13	TRBJ2-7	ASSLTDRGPLEQY
TRBV9	14	TRBJ1-3	ASSPRTGRSGNTIY
TRBV30	10	TRBJ1-2	AWEQGSGGYT
TRBV20-1	9	TRBJ2-3	SARDSREQY
TRBV5-1	11	TRBJ1-1	ASSGTANTEAF
TRBV7-3	15	TRBJ2-2	ASSLPGTAVNTGELF
TRBV5-8	13	TRBJ2-3	ASRGRDSFTDTQY
TRBV6-4	12	TRBJ2-1	ASSQLAGGDEQF
TRBV28	10	TRBJ2-1	ASSFPFNEQF
TRBV28	13	TRBJ1-2	ASSFRGGVLDGYT
TRBV28	13	TRBJ1-2	ASSPRTGGNYGYT
TRBV9	13	TRBJ1-2	ASSGLGTEGFGYT
TRBV28	11	TRBJ2-7	ASSSGSPYEQY
TRBV4-1	13	TRBJ2-3	ASSQSGLAADTQY
TRBV7-9	13	TRBJ2-1	ASSLIEGGYNEQF
TRBV12-3/TRBV12-4	11	TRBJ1-1	ASSLEGGTEAF
TRBV19	14	TRBJ2-7	ASSAPSGRALYEQY
TRBV5-1	11	TRBJ1-1	ASSLGGGTEAF
TRBV27	13	TRBJ2-1	ASRKLAGDFYEQF
TRBV6-5	13	TRBJ2-7	ASSYGPTASYEQY
TRBV7-9	13	TRBJ2-2	ASSGQGKNTGELF
TRBV10-1	11	TRBJ2-2	ASREQGAGELF
TRBV19	10	TRBJ1-1	ASSQGMTEAF
TRBV7-2	13	TRBJ2-7	ASSPNRDYSYEQY
TRBV5-1	13	TRBJ1-1	ASSLTGYGNTEAF
TRBV28	14	TRBJ1-5	ASSLPDGNSNQPQH
TRBV24-1	13	TRBJ2-7	ATSDTRSGGNEQY
TRBV9	13	TRBJ1-4	ASSVDPGANEKLF
TRBV13	15	TRBJ1-2	ASSFRTGGSGRHGYT
TRBV24-1	12	TRBJ2-2	ATKGKRNTGELF
TRBV14	13	TRBJ2-5	ASSQAIGAQETQY
TRBV6-2/TRBV6-3	16	TRBJ2-7	ASSLNRPDKKKNYEQY
TRBV30	13	TRBJ1-1	AWNSGRTVNTEAF
TRBV7-9	11	TRBJ1-5	ASSETGNQPQH
TRBV6-5	13	TRBJ2-7	ASRQNSGRGYEQY
TRBV30	14	TRBJ1-3	AWSVRTGGGGDTIY
TRBV2	14	TRBJ2-7	ASSYDRDRGAYEQY
TRBV10-2	13	TRBJ2-1	ATEGGQGAINEQF
TRBV11-3	13	TRBJ2-1	ASSLAGRGVNEQF
TRBV5-8	13	TRBJ1-5	ASSLGQGSNQPQH
TRBV20-1	12	TRBJ2-5	SASDAGAGETQY
TRBV9	16	TRBJ2-6	ASSVEIGGLSGANVLT
TRBV24-1	11	TRBJ2-7	ATIRDRNYEQY
TRBV7-9	15	TRBJ2-1	ASSLGTGEISYNEQF
TRBV7-2	13	TRBJ2-3	ASSLDRGHTDTQY
TRBV27	10	TRBJ2-1	ASSLRGNEQF
TRBV6-4	15	TRBJ1-5	ASAGEKSKGGNQPQH
TRBV9	12	TRBJ2-7	ASSVMSGSNEQY
TRBV9	14	TRBJ2-3	ASSAAGGFGTDTQY
TRBV13	13	TRBJ1-1	ASSEGYRENTEAF